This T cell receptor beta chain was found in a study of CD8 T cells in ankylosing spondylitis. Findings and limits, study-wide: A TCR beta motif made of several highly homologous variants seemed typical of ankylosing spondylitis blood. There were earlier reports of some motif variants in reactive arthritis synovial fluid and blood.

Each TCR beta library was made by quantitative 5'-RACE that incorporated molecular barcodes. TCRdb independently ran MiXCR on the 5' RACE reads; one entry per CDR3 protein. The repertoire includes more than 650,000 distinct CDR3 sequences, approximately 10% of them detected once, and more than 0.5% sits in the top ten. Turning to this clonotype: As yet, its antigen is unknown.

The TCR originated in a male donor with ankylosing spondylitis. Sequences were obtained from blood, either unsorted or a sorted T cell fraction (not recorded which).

The CDR3, as DNA: TGTGCCAGCAGCCGGCCACACCTGTTTGACATTCAGTACTTC. Amino acids: CASSRPHLFDIQYF. V gene TRBV5-6 combines with J gene TRBJ2-4; the D is unclear. V was clipped by 4 bases and J by 8 bases, with 16 bases between them. Germline CDR1 reads SGHDT; CDR2 reads YYEEEE. The CDR3 is made up of 14 amino acids.